The 31 T cell receptor beta chains below all came from one sample that was sequenced in a study of CD8+ T cells in alopecia areata. RNA extraction and reverse transcription yielded cDNA as sequencing template. Produced via immunoSEQ multiplex PCR; TCRdb's table is partial and in-frame only. The sample lists 98,000 or so clones, roughly 59% occurring once. Sequenced: CD8+ T cells sorted from blood. These receptor sequences come from a human donor in good health.

This clone was seen only once. The chain employs TRBV13 and TRBJ1-2, with D possibly being TRBD1 (6 bases). The CDR3 has 15 amino acids. V lost 0 bases, J lost 0 bases, and 8 bases lay in between. The germline CDR1 and CDR2 sequences are PRHDT and FYEKMQ (reference sequence). The CDR3 DNA reads TGTGCCAGCAGCTTAGGCCGGACAGCTAACTATGGCTACACCTTC. This gives the protein CASSLGRTANYGYTF.

The V gene is TRBV15, the J gene TRBJ2-6; D is undetermined. V lost 0 bases to trimming and J lost 2 bases, with 2 bases between them. The germline CDR1 and CDR2 sequences are LNHNV and YYDKDF (reference sequence). The CDR3 is made up of 14 amino acids. For the CDR3, the DNA is TGTGCCACCAGCAGAGATACTGGGGCCAACGTCCTGACTTTC. It codes for CATSRDTGANVLTF. Variable domain in full (rest from reference TRBV15 and TRBJ2-6): DAMVIQNPRYQVTQFGKPVTLSCSQTLNHNVMYWYQQKSSQAPKLLFHYYDKDFNNEADTPDNFQSRRPNTSFCFLDIRSPGLGDTAMYLCATSRDTGANVLTFGAGSRLTVL.

This clone appeared a single time. The chain recombines TRBV27 with TRBJ2-2; D gene unclear. CDR1 MNHEY and CDR2 SMNVEV come from the germline V gene (reference sequence). The CDR3 loop spans 14 amino acids. V dropped 2 bases and J dropped 8 bases, with 12 bases sitting between them. CDR3 region: CASSLGRLVGELFF. In DNA, the CDR3 is TGTGCCAGCAGTTTAGGGCGTTTGGTTGGGGAGCTGTTTTTT.

The V and J genes are TRBV5-1 and TRBJ2-1, with TRBD1 identical over 11 bases. The germline V gene encodes CDR1 SGHRS and CDR2 YFSETQ. The CDR3 length is 17 residues. J gave up 8 bases and V 7 bases, and 17 bases lay outside the gene matches. The CDR3 loop reads CASRRTGGAEIRDEQFF. The CDR3 nucleotides are TGCGCCAGCCGACGGACAGGGGGCGCCGAGATACGCGATGAGCAGTTCTTC. Full variable domain (remainder filled in from reference TRBV5-1 and TRBJ2-1): KAGVTQTPRYLIKTRGQQVTLSCSPISGHRSVSWYQQTPGQGLQFLFEYFSETQRNKGNFPGRFSGRQFSNSRSEMNVSTLELGDSALYLCASRRTGGAEIRDEQFFGPGTRLTVL.

The chain employs TRBV20-1 and TRBJ2-7; D ambiguous. Germline CDR1 and CDR2: DFQATT and SNEGSKA (reference sequence). The V gene lost 0 bases and the J gene lost 5 bases, with 5 bases spanning the gap. The CDR3 has 11 amino acids. CDR3 DNA: TGCAGTGCTAGAGATGATCACGAGCAGTACTTC. The encoded protein is CSARDDHEQYF.

The V call is TRBV5-1, the J call TRBJ2-5; maybe TRBD1 (6 bases). CDR3 size: 14 residues. Per germline, CDR1 SGHRS and CDR2 YFSETQ. Trimming removed 4 bases at V and 2 bases at J, with 12 bases between. The CDR3 nucleotides are TGCGCCAGCAGCGGCTGGACAGATCAAGAGACCCAGTACTTC. Protein: CASSGWTDQETQYF.

This sequence joins TRBV6-5 and TRBJ2-3, with TRBD2 matching 10 bases. The junction had 6 bases not matched to a gene; V was cut back by 6 bases and J by 6 bases. CDR3 size: 14 residues. Germline CDR1 reads MNHEY; CDR2 reads SVGAGI. The CDR3 DNA reads TGTGCCAGCAGCTCGAGCGGGGGGGCCGATACGCAGTATTTT. It codes for CASSSSGGADTQYF.

The chain joins TRBV29-1 to TRBJ2-1; possibly TRBD2 for D (6 bases). Trimming removed 6 bases at V and 8 bases at J, with 32 bases between. Per germline, CDR1 SQVTM and CDR2 ANQGSEA. The CDR3 extends over 18 amino acids. The CDR3 DNA reads as TGCAGCGTCGAGAAATTTGGGCTGGGGGGTCCTCTCTCAGATGAGCAGTTCTTC. Amino acid sequence: CSVEKFGLGGPLSDEQFF.

The rearrangement links TRBV9 to TRBJ2-3, with D tentatively TRBD1 (6 bases). This CDR3 has 19 residues. V shed 3 bases and J shed 2 bases, with 25 bases lying between them. Per germline, CDR1 SGDLS and CDR2 YYNGEE. In nucleotides, the CDR3 is TGTGCCAGCAGCGCCAGTGGGGGCAGGACTCTAACTAACACAGATACGCAGTATTTT. The encoded protein is CASSASGGRTLTNTDTQYF.

This clone came up a few times. The chain is built from TRBV7-8 and TRBJ2-3; the match to TRBD2 covers 8 bases. Trimming took 5 bases from V and 5 from J; bases not matched to a gene: 9. This CDR3 comprises 15 residues. Germline CDR1 SGHVS, CDR2 FQNEAQ. CDR3 DNA sequence: TGTGCCAGCAGCCCCCGCGGAGCGGGGGTAGATACGCAGTATTTT. Translating it yields CASSPRGAGVDTQYF.

There are a few counts of this clone. The V and J genes are TRBV25-1 and TRBJ2-5; D is uncertain. V was clipped by 1 base and J by 0 bases, with 18 bases between them. The length of the CDR3 is 18 residues. Per germline, CDR1 MGHDK and CDR2 SYGVNS. CDR3 in DNA: TGTGCCAGCAGTGAATCTAGTAGGGTTGGACCTGACCAAGAGACCCAGTACTTC. It codes for CASSESSRVGPDQETQYF.

The chain carries TRBV11-2 and TRBJ2-1; D is perhaps TRBD2 (6 bases). Germline CDR1 SGHAT, CDR2 FQNNGV. Between the trimmed V and J ends, which lost 5 bases and 10 bases, there was a span of 18 bases. The CDR3 sequence is 14 residues long. CDR3 sequence: CASSIRDWFGEQFF. CDR3 DNA sequence: TGTGCCAGCAGCATCCGGGACTGGTTCGGGGAGCAGTTCTTC.

The chain uses TRBV7-2 and TRBJ2-7; D gene unclear. This CDR3 comprises 11 residues. Trimming removed 4 bases at V and 5 bases at J, with 6 bases between. The V gene's germline CDR1 is SGHTA and CDR2 FQGNSA. CDR3 DNA sequence: TGTGCCAGCAGCTGGGCCGACGAGCAGTACTTC. Protein product: CASSWADEQYF.

The V gene is TRBV7-9, the J gene TRBJ2-2; 7 bases map to TRBD2. The V segment lost 3 bases and the J segment 7 bases; nucleotides outside the gene matches: 5. This CDR3 spans 14 amino acids. The germline CDR1 and CDR2 sequences are SEHNR and FQNEAQ (reference sequence). CDR3 residues: CASSLDGLGGELFF. CDR3 nucleotides: TGTGCCAGCAGCTTGGATGGACTAGGCGGGGAGCTGTTTTTT.

This clone showed up just a few times. This chain connects TRBV19 to TRBJ1-2; D remains unclear. Germline CDR1 is LNHDA and CDR2 is SQIVND (reference sequence). The germline V and J ends were trimmed by 3 bases and 6 bases, with 11 bases remaining between them. The CDR3 runs to 13 residues. The CDR3 DNA reads as TGTGCCAGTAGTATTAGTGCGGCAAATGGCTACACCTTC. Protein sequence: CASSISAANGYTF.

This clone was detected a few times. The rearrangement links TRBV29-1 to TRBJ2-2; weak D call: TRBD1 (6 bases). This CDR3 region has 16 residues. Trimming stripped 4 bases from V and 0 bases from J, with 15 bases between. The germline gives CDR1 SQVTM, CDR2 ANQGSEA. The CDR3 DNA follows: TGCAGCGTTGGAACAGGGAGTTGGGCGAACACCGGGGAGCTGTTTTTT. Translation: CSVGTGSWANTGELFF.

This clone turned up a few times. The sample has other DNA sequences that encode this CDR3 too. The chain combines TRBV13 with TRBJ2-5; 7 nucleotides line up with TRBD1. The germline gives CDR1 PRHDT, CDR2 FYEKMQ (reference sequence). Trimming cost V 4 bases and J 2 bases; bases outside gene matches: 4. The CDR3 runs 14 residues. CDR3 loop: CASSSGTVQETQYF. The DNA for the CDR3 is TGTGCCAGCAGCTCCGGGACAGTTCAAGAGACCCAGTACTTC.

In its sample, this clone was seen once. Other DNA sequences of this sample code for an identical CDR3. This rearrangement joins TRBV4-1 to TRBJ1-1; D is unresolved. Trimming left V 1 base short and J 2 bases short, with 5 bases between. Germline V gene sequence: CDR1 MGHRA, CDR2 YSYEKL. CDR3 length equals 13 residues. The DNA for the CDR3 is TGCGCCAGCAGCCAAGGCGTTAACACTGAAGCTTTCTTT. Translated: CASSQGVNTEAFF.

This clone was seen once. This chain uses TRBV25-1 with TRBJ1-2; TRBD1 aligns across 8 bases. Germline V gene sequence: CDR1 MGHDK, CDR2 SYGVNS. The CDR3 runs 15 residues. V trimming: 2 bases; J trimming: 6 bases; junction bases outside the gene matches: 8. CDR3: CASSELTGDNDGYTF. The CDR3 region has the DNA TGTGCCAGCAGTGAACTGACAGGGGATAATGATGGCTACACCTTC.

V usage is TRBV11-2 and J usage is TRBJ2-7; D is unresolved. Trimming left V 4 bases short and J 1 base short, with 2 bases between. The CDR3 loop spans 11 amino acids. Germline V lookup: CDR1 SGHAT, CDR2 FQNNGV. The CDR3, as DNA: TGTGCCAGCAGCTCTTCCTACGAGCAGTACTTC. Protein sequence: CASSSSYEQYF.

In its sample, this clone is medium-sized. This chain links TRBV7-2 with TRBJ1-2; the D gene is possibly TRBD1 (5 bases). Germline loops: CDR1 SGHTA, CDR2 FQGNSA. V was clipped by 1 base and J by 8 bases, with 17 bases between them. The CDR3 extends over 15 amino acids. The CDR3: CASSLVSGGLEGYTF. The CDR3 DNA sequence: TGTGCCAGCAGCTTAGTTAGTGGGGGACTGGAAGGCTACACCTTC.

This chain connects TRBV5-6 to TRBJ1-2; 10 bases are shared with TRBD1. The V gene end was trimmed by 4 bases and the J gene end by 5 bases; junction bases not matched to a gene: 8. The CDR3 is 15 amino acids. The germline CDR1 and CDR2 sequences are SGHDT and YYEEEE. As DNA, the CDR3 is TGTGCCAGCAGCCACGGGACAGGGGATTTTTATGGCTACACCTTC. Translation: CASSHGTGDFYGYTF.

This chain connects TRBV14 to TRBJ2-3; D not resolved. Germline loops: CDR1 SGHDN, CDR2 FVKESK. Trimming pared 0 bases from V and 0 bases from J, leaving 7 bases between. CDR3 length: 15 residues. CDR3 coding DNA: TGTGCCAGCAGCCAAGATCGAGATAGCACAGATACGCAGTATTTT. This codes for CASSQDRDSTDTQYF.

The rearrangement joins TRBV7-9 to TRBJ2-5; TRBD2 matches at 7 bases. Germline V gene lookup returns CDR1 SEHNR and CDR2 FQNEAQ (reference sequence). The CDR3 has 13 residues. V dropped 1 base and J dropped 4; count of bases not matched to a gene: 0. This CDR3 reads CASSLGGRETQYF. The DNA of the CDR3 is TGTGCCAGCAGCTTAGGCGGGAGAGAGACCCAGTACTTC.

This clone has just one count. V is TRBV2 and J is TRBJ1-1; D perhaps matches TRBD1 (5 bases). This CDR3 is 15 amino acids long. CDR1 and CDR2 from the germline V gene are SNHLY and FYNNEI. The V and J ends lost 6 bases and 7 bases respectively, with 21 bases between them. The CDR3: CASSSPSQGIDEAFF. CDR3 sequence (DNA): TGTGCCAGCAGCAGTCCTTCCCAGGGAATCGATGAAGCTTTCTTT.

This clone came up a few times. The gene calls are TRBV7-2 and TRBJ1-2; the D gene is possibly TRBD1 (5 bases). Trimming removed 4 bases at V and 7 bases at J, with 16 bases between. Germline lookup yields CDR1 SGHTA and CDR2 FQGNSA. This CDR3 is 14 amino acids long. CDR3 protein: CASSSPGAGTGYTF. The DNA for the CDR3 is TGTGCCAGCAGCTCTCCCGGGGCGGGGACTGGCTACACCTTC.

The chain links TRBV6-7 to TRBJ1-5, with a possible D match to TRBD1 (5 bases). TRBV6-7 is reported as an ORF; its role is uncertain. V was clipped by 7 bases and J by 4 bases, with 23 bases between them. The CDR3 is 17 residues long. Here the CDR3 DNA reads TGTGCCAGCACTGGGCAGGGTTCACAAATCGAAAATCAGCCCCAGCATTTT. Translation: CASTGQGSQIENQPQHF.

This clone was recorded once. The chain joins TRBV29-1 to TRBJ1-2; tentative D call: TRBD1 (6 bases). The CDR3 contains 12 residues. V was pared by 1 base and J by 4 bases, with 7 bases between. CDR1 and CDR2 (germline): SQVTM, ANQGSEA. CDR3 sequence: CSVEGGPYGYTF. Here the CDR3 DNA reads TGCAGCGTTGAAGGGGGGCCCTATGGCTACACCTTC.

This chain joins TRBV10-2 and TRBJ2-5; a possible D gene is TRBD1 (6 bases). The CDR3 runs 19 residues. Trimming took off 2 bases at V and 6 bases at J, with 28 bases between the two ends. Germline CDR1 WSHSY, CDR2 SAAADI. The CDR3 sequence: CASSEPQTGKGTPLKTQYF. The CDR3 DNA reads TGCGCCAGCAGTGAGCCCCAAACAGGGAAGGGGACCCCCCTAAAGACCCAGTACTTC.

This chain links TRBV4-1 with TRBJ1-3; D gene ambiguous. The V end lost 2 bases, the J end lost 0 bases, and 14 bases lay between the germline ends. Germline V CDR1 and CDR2: MGHRA, YSYEKL. This CDR3 has 17 amino acids. The chain's CDR3 is CASSQMMTPLSGNTIYF. DNA of the CDR3: TGCGCCAGCAGCCAAATGATGACACCACTCTCTGGAAACACCATATATTTT.

The chain combines TRBV5-1 with TRBJ1-1; the D is unclear. V lost 4 bases and J lost 3, with 16 bases in between. In germline, CDR1 is SGHRS, CDR2 YFSETQ. The CDR3 loop spans 15 amino acids. The CDR3 loop is CASSPLFWIDTEAFF. As DNA, the CDR3 is TGCGCCAGCAGCCCGCTATTCTGGATCGACACTGAAGCTTTCTTT.